A selection of T cell receptor beta chains follows, all from one sample in a study of blood T cell repertoires in COVID-19. Assay: immunoSEQ multiplex PCR; the TCRdb copy retains only in-frame clones and omits some. The table records about 300,000 clones, around 86% of them present only once. Sequenced: PBMCs or T cells enriched from blood (not recorded which). Receptors originate from a man younger than 45 who had recovered from COVID-19. CDR3s include the opening cysteine and the closing phenylalanine or tryptophan.

j_call v_call cdr3_aa
TRBJ1-1 TRBV12-5 CASHRGMNTEAFF
TRBJ1-5 TRBV5-1 CASSLEGDSNQPQHF
TRBJ2-1 TRBV6-2/TRBV6-3 CASSYSLVSPKEQFF
TRBJ2-3 TRBV5-1 CASSFRVKDTQYF
TRBJ1-6 TRBV6-1 CASSDPGQGNSPLHF
TRBJ1-2 TRBV28 CASTSPGGVAGYTF
TRBJ2-7 TRBV18 CASSPLGLAGGTPYEQYF
TRBJ2-3 TRBV4-1 CASSQGPLAGPNTQYF
TRBJ2-7 TRBV4-1 CASSQVGSGTGDYEQYF
TRBJ1-5 TRBV27 CASSSTDRALSEVNQPQHF
TRBJ1-2 TRBV6-5 CASRLVNYGYTF
TRBJ2-3 TRBV7-2 CASSPAPGTDTQYF
TRBJ2-3 TRBV4-1 CASSPRADTQYF
TRBJ2-1 TRBV19 CASSLRDYNEQFF
TRBJ2-7 TRBV19 CASSRGLAGRDEQYF
TRBJ2-7 TRBV11-2 CASSLEEGARYEQYF
TRBJ1-1 TRBV30 CAWSAGTGGANTEAFF
TRBJ1-6 TRBV11-2 CASSLRSTGKNSPLHF
TRBJ2-1 TRBV6-5 CASSYPSWGGYNEQFF
TRBJ2-1 TRBV7-9 CASSSKLTSGTNEQFF
TRBJ2-7 TRBV18 CASSPSTATYEQYF
TRBJ1-5 TRBV7-2 CASSFRTGVNQPQHF
TRBJ2-7 TRBV12-3/TRBV12-4 CASSLDNEQYF
TRBJ1-2 TRBV29-1 CSAGNRASGGYTF
TRBJ2-1 TRBV4-1 CASSQEIGLSYNEQFF
TRBJ1-1 TRBV7-2 CASSLAGAGPEAFF
TRBJ2-7 TRBV6-2/TRBV6-3 CASSPLGDFTYEQYF
TRBJ2-1 TRBV6-1 CASSEVAGSYNEQFF
TRBJ2-7 TRBV29-1 CSVDRGVGYEQYF
TRBJ1-1 TRBV5-1 CASSSIQGSGTEAFF
TRBJ1-5 TRBV24-1 CATSDGGGYSNQPQHF
TRBJ2-7 TRBV3-1/TRBV3-2 CASSQVVGTPSYEQYF
TRBJ1-2 TRBV9 CASSVETGGLNYGYTF
TRBJ1-1 TRBV11-2 CASSGPSWTEAFF
TRBJ2-1 TRBV18 CASSPRQGVLNEQFF
TRBJ2-7 TRBV6-5 CASSPWTGEGYEQYF
TRBJ1-4 TRBV28 CASSLLPVAATNEKLFF
TRBJ1-1 TRBV28 CASILAGTGQLRAFF
TRBJ2-7 TRBV7-2 CASSLATSGRASSYEQYF
TRBJ1-4 TRBV6-2/TRBV6-3 CASSYPDTGGEKLFF
TRBJ1-5 TRBV7-9 CATQTGNSNQPQHF
TRBJ2-7 TRBV5-1 CASSLAGQRESYEQYF
TRBJ2-2 TRBV15 CATSRETKLAGVTGELFF
TRBJ2-5 TRBV7-8 CASSFGGPETQYF
TRBJ1-2 TRBV7-9 CASSAGQFNYGYTF
TRBJ2-7 TRBV2 CASRTRDRGTGYF
TRBJ2-7 TRBV7-9 CASSRVLAGGYEQYF
TRBJ2-3 TRBV10-3 CAIRWTSGTDTQYF
TRBJ1-1 TRBV7-8 CASSAGQGHTEAFF
TRBJ2-7 TRBV5-4 CASSLEPTGGSYEQYF
TRBJ2-7 TRBV27 CASSLDRRAYEQYF